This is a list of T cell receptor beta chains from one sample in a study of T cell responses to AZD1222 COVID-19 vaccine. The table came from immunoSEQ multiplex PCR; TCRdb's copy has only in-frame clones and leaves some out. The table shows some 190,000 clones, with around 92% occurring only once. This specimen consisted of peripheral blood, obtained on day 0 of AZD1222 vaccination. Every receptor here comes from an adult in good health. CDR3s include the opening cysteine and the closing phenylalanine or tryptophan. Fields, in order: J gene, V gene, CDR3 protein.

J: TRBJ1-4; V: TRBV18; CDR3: CASSPPQGNLRGAKLFF
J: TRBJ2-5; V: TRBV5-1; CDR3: CASSLDRGSEQVETQYF
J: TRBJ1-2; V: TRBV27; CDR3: CASSRGPANYGYTF
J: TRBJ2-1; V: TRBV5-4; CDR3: CASSLAEFNEQFF
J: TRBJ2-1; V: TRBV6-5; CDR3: CASRGGPKLVNEQFF
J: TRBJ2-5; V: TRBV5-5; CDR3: CASSSPGLAQETQYF
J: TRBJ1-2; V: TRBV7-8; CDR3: CASSLDGSGALGDGYTF
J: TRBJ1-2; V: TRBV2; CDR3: CASSEAFRRQGYTF
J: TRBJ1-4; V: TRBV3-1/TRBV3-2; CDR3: CASSPKRGRNEKLFF
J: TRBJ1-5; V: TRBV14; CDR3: CASSQDGNQPQHF
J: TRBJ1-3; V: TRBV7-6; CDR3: CASSSQRQGAVRNTIYF
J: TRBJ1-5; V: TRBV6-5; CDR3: CASSYSGEGQPQHF
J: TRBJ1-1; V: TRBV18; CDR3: CASSPIQIKSGPREAFF
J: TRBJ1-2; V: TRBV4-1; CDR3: CASSQYEVNYGYTF
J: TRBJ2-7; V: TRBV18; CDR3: CASSKGQGNYEQYF
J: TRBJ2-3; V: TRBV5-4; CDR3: CASSLDRFGTVSTDTQYF
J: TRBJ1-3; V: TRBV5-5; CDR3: CASSLRAGPYTIYF
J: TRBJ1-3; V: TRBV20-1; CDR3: CSASRTASGGNTIYF
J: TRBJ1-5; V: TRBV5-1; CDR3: CASSFGGSQPQHF
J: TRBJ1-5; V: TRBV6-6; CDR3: CASSSSVSNQPQHF
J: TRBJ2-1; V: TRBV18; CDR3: CASSPPTPYNEQFF
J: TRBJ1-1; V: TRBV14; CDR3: CASSQLMNTEAFF
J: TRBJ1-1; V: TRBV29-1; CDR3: CSAATGLDTEAFF
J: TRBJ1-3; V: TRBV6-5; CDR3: CASSPGFSGNTIYF
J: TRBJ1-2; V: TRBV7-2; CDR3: CASSPGATNYGYTF
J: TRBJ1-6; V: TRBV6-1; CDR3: CASSDNPMIPLHF
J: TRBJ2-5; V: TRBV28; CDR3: CASSLPGQGQETQYF
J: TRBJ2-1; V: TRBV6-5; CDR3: CASKIGEGSNEQFF
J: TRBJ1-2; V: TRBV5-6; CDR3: CASSTGQTNYGYTF
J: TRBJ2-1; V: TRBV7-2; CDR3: CASSPSRGSNNEQFF
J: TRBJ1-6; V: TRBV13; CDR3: CASSFRGSSYNSPLHF
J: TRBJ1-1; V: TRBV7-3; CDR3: CASSLLGDRGTEAFF
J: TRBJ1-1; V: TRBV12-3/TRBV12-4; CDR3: CASSYRQNTEAFF
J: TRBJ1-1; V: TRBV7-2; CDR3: CASSLKGHAEAFF
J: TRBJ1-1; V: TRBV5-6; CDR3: CASSPDGSGTEAFF
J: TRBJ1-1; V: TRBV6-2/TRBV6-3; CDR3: CASSYIIAGGRNTEAFF
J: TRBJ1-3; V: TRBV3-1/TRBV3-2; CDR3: CASSQTPSGTAGNTIYF
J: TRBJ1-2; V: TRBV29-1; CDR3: CSVDDRGRTASYGYTF
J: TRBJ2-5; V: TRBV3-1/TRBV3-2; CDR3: CASGPLGETQYF
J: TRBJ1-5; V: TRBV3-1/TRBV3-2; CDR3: CASSQDTANQPQHF
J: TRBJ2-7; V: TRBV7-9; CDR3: CASSAQLDFGTGNYEQYF
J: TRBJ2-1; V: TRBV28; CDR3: CASSSSMGGEYEQFF
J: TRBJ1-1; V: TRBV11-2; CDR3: CASSLGIETTFF